This is a list of T cell receptor beta chains from one sample in a study of circulating CD8 cells and anti-PD-1 response in melanoma. TCRdb ran MiXCR on the reads and lists one entry per CDR3 protein. The sample contains about 360 distinct CDR3 sequences, 7% to 10% of which appear only once. The specimen was CD8+ T cells from PBMCs, collected at baseline or after one month of anti-PD-1 therapy (not recorded which). The source of these receptors is a human donor with melanoma. Both conserved end residues are part of each CDR3. Each record gives: V gene, clone size, J gene, D gene, CDR3 length, CDR3 protein, CDR3 DNA. The D gene is left open where the match is weak. The size field is filled for only some rows; it gives once, few, many or a size class.

V: TRBV4-1
size: large
J: TRBJ2-3
D: -
length: 16
CDR3: CASSPVAGTSTDTQYF
DNA: TGCGCCAGCAGCCCGGTGGCGGGGACTAGCACAGATACGCAGTATTTT

V: TRBV27
size: large
J: TRBJ2-7
D: TRBD1
length: 15
CDR3: CASSLGTGGPYEQYF
DNA: TGTGCCAGCAGTTTAGGGACAGGGGGCCCCTACGAGCAGTACTTC

V: TRBV6-5
size: few
J: TRBJ2-7
D: TRBD2
length: 15
CDR3: CASSYGQGGSGEQYF
DNA: TGTGCCAGCAGTTATGGTCAAGGCGGGAGTGGCGAGCAGTACTTC

V: TRBV15
size: large
J: TRBJ2-3
D: TRBD1
length: 17
CDR3: CATSSLRGYAGTDTQYF
DNA: TGTGCCACCAGCTCCCTCAGGGGGTACGCAGGCACAGATACGCAGTATTTT

V: TRBV7-2
size: medium-sized
J: TRBJ2-5
D: TRBD1
length: 15
CDR3: CASSRWTGHQETQYF
DNA: TGTGCCAGCAGCCGCTGGACAGGGCACCAAGAGACCCAGTACTTC

V: TRBV19
size: -
J: TRBJ2-7
D: -
length: 16
CDR3: CASSTHEGESSYEQYF
DNA: TGTGCCAGTAGTACCCACGAAGGGGAGAGCTCCTACGAGCAGTACTTC

V: TRBV28
size: medium-sized
J: TRBJ1-1
D: -
length: 12
CDR3: CASTGLRTEAFF
DNA: TGTGCCAGCACGGGATTACGGACTGAAGCTTTCTTT

V: TRBV27
size: large
J: TRBJ2-5
D: -
length: 13
CDR3: CASQLEGSETQYF
DNA: TGTGCCAGCCAATTGGAGGGGTCAGAGACCCAGTACTTC

V: TRBV28
size: medium-sized
J: TRBJ2-3
D: TRBD1
length: 12
CDR3: CASSWTGPTQYF
DNA: TGTGCCAGCAGTTGGACAGGGCCTACGCAGTATTTT

V: TRBV28
size: large
J: TRBJ2-3
D: TRBD2
length: 16
CDR3: CASSLSLAGNTDTQYF
DNA: TGTGCCAGCAGTTTATCCCTAGCGGGTAACACAGATACGCAGTATTTT

V: TRBV7-2
size: few
J: TRBJ2-3
D: -
length: 12
CDR3: CASSLDLGTQYF
DNA: TGTGCCAGCAGCTTAGACTTGGGTACGCAGTATTTT

V: TRBV5-4
size: large
J: TRBJ2-3
D: -
length: 14
CDR3: CASRIRGQEDTQYF
DNA: TGTGCCAGCAGAATCAGAGGGCAGGAGGATACGCAGTATTTT

V: TRBV7-6
size: large
J: TRBJ2-1
D: -
length: 15
CDR3: CASSFRPTAYNEQFF
DNA: TGTGCCAGCAGCTTTCGACCGACTGCCTACAATGAGCAGTTCTTC

V: TRBV7-6
size: medium-sized
J: TRBJ2-7
D: -
length: 14
CDR3: CASSFSGPLYEQYF
DNA: TGTGCCAGCAGCTTCTCAGGACCACTCTACGAGCAGTACTTC

V: TRBV14
size: large
J: TRBJ2-1
D: TRBD2
length: 15
CDR3: CASSQDWLAGVEQFF
DNA: TGTGCCAGCAGCCAAGACTGGCTAGCGGGAGTTGAGCAGTTCTTC

V: TRBV4-2
size: medium-sized
J: TRBJ2-1
D: TRBD2
length: 14
CDR3: CASSQTGGRDEQLF
DNA: TGTGCCAGCAGCCAAACGGGAGGGAGGGATGAGCAGCTCTTC

V: TRBV7-6
size: medium-sized
J: TRBJ2-7
D: -
length: 13
CDR3: CASSLRPQGEQYF
DNA: TGTGCCAGCAGCTTAAGGCCCCAGGGCGAGCAGTACTTC

V: TRBV5-1
size: large
J: TRBJ2-3
D: -
length: 14
CDR3: CASSLDATTDTQYF
DNA: TGCGCCAGCAGCTTGGATGCGACTACAGATACGCAGTATTTT

V: TRBV20-1
size: medium-sized
J: TRBJ2-1
D: TRBD2
length: 17
CDR3: CSAREPLAGGSYNEQFF
DNA: TGCAGTGCTAGAGAGCCACTAGCGGGAGGCTCCTACAATGAGCAGTTCTTC

V: TRBV9
size: medium-sized
J: TRBJ2-3
D: -
length: 14
CDR3: CASSVGGSTDTQYF
DNA: TGTGCCAGCAGCGTAGGGGGGAGCACAGATACGCAGTATTTT

V: TRBV11-2
size: large
J: TRBJ1-1
D: -
length: 15
CDR3: CASSLAVGPNTEAFF
DNA: TGTGCCAGCAGCTTAGCTGTAGGTCCGAACACTGAAGCTTTCTTT

V: TRBV27
size: medium-sized
J: TRBJ1-1
D: -
length: 15
CDR3: CASSLSLGSRTVAFF
DNA: TGTGCCAGCAGTTTATCTCTGGGGAGTAGGACGGTGGCTTTCTTT

V: TRBV3-1
size: large
J: TRBJ2-1
D: TRBD1
length: 13
CDR3: CASLDRGRNEQFF
DNA: TGTGCCAGTCTAGACAGGGGCCGCAATGAGCAGTTCTTC

V: TRBV7-2
size: large
J: TRBJ2-1
D: TRBD2
length: 15
CDR3: CASSSSAGAYNEQFF
DNA: TGTGCCAGCAGCTCCTCAGCGGGAGCCTACAATGAGCAGTTCTTC

V: TRBV19
size: -
J: TRBJ2-3
D: TRBD2
length: 14
CDR3: CASSIRGDTDTQYF
DNA: TGTGCCAGTAGTATCCGGGGGGACACAGATACGCAGTATTTT

V: TRBV30
size: -
J: TRBJ2-2
D: -
length: 12
CDR3: CAWSVLGGELFF
DNA: TGTGCCTGGAGTGTACTTGGGGGGGAGCTGTTTTTT

V: TRBV11-2
size: large
J: TRBJ2-1
D: -
length: 10
CDR3: CASSPLGEFF
DNA: TGTGCCAGCAGCCCGCTAGGGGAGTTCTTC

V: TRBV19
size: medium-sized
J: TRBJ1-1
D: -
length: 11
CDR3: CASSIASEAFF
DNA: TGTGCCAGTAGTATAGCCTCTGAAGCTTTCTTT

V: TRBV5-5
size: large
J: TRBJ1-1
D: -
length: 13
CDR3: CASSHQADTEAFF
DNA: TGTGCCAGCAGCCATCAGGCAGACACTGAAGCTTTCTTT

V: TRBV24-1
size: large
J: TRBJ1-5
D: -
length: 14
CDR3: CAISTTGTNQPQHF
DNA: TGTGCCATCAGTACTACAGGAACTAATCAGCCCCAGCATTTT

V: TRBV9
size: few
J: TRBJ2-2
D: TRBD2
length: 14
CDR3: CASSEGTSPGELFF
DNA: TGTGCCAGCAGCGAGGGGACTAGCCCCGGGGAGCTGTTTTTT

V: TRBV7-9
size: -
J: TRBJ2-7
D: -
length: 14
CDR3: CASSLALRGYEQYF
DNA: TGTGCCAGCAGCTTAGCGCTAAGGGGGTACGAGCAGTACTTC

V: TRBV28
size: -
J: TRBJ2-2
D: -
length: 13
CDR3: CASSFRGTGELFF
DNA: TGTGCCAGCAGTTTCCGGGGGACCGGGGAGCTGTTTTTT

V: TRBV9
size: hyperexpanded
J: TRBJ2-2
D: -
length: 13
CDR3: CASSGSDPGELFF
DNA: TGTGCCAGCAGCGGTAGCGACCCCGGGGAGCTGTTTTTT

V: TRBV30
size: large
J: TRBJ2-1
D: -
length: 12
CDR3: CAWSVDGPREFF
DNA: TGTGCCTGGAGTGTTGACGGCCCGAGGGAGTTCTTC

V: TRBV5-4
size: large
J: TRBJ2-5
D: -
length: 13
CDR3: CASSTSDPGTQYF
DNA: TGTGCCAGCAGCACCTCGGACCCGGGGACCCAGTACTTC

V: TRBV5-1
size: medium-sized
J: TRBJ2-3
D: TRBD2
length: 14
CDR3: CASSTGLAGGRQYF
DNA: TGCGCCAGCAGCACAGGACTAGCGGGGGGCAGGCAGTATTTT

V: TRBV27
size: large
J: TRBJ2-3
D: -
length: 14
CDR3: CASSLGLGGDTQYF
DNA: TGTGCCAGCAGCCTCGGACTAGGGGGAGATACGCAGTATTTT

V: TRBV20-1
size: medium-sized
J: TRBJ2-4
D: -
length: 15
CDR3: CSAPSLREIVNIQYF
DNA: TGCAGTGCTCCCTCCCTAAGGGAAATAGTAAACATTCAGTACTTC

V: TRBV9
size: large
J: TRBJ2-2
D: -
length: 13
CDR3: CASSVGSSRELFF
DNA: TGTGCCAGCAGCGTAGGCTCCTCGCGGGAGCTGTTTTTT

V: TRBV2
size: large
J: TRBJ2-2
D: -
length: 15
CDR3: CASSSGKLIPGELFF
DNA: TGTGCCAGCAGCTCAGGAAAGCTGATTCCCGGGGAGCTGTTTTTT

V: TRBV27
size: large
J: TRBJ1-5
D: TRBD1
length: 14
CDR3: CASSSTGGGQPQHF
DNA: TGTGCCAGCAGTTCAACAGGGGGCGGTCAGCCCCAGCATTTT

V: TRBV28
size: large
J: TRBJ1-6
D: -
length: 13
CDR3: CAVFRSGNSPLHF
DNA: TGTGCAGTATTCAGGAGCGGTAATTCACCCCTCCACTTT

V: TRBV12-3/TRBV12-4
size: -
J: TRBJ1-2
D: -
length: 12
CDR3: CASSSSFDGYTF
DNA: TGTGCCAGCAGCTCAAGCTTTGACGGCTACACCTTC

V: TRBV27
size: medium-sized
J: TRBJ2-7
D: -
length: 13
CDR3: CASSLGGSYEQYF
DNA: TGTGCCAGCAGTTTAGGGGGGAGCTACGAGCAGTACTTC

V: TRBV9
size: -
J: TRBJ2-1
D: TRBD1
length: 15
CDR3: CASGSPGQVQNEQFF
DNA: TGTGCCAGCGGAAGCCCGGGACAGGTTCAGAATGAGCAGTTCTTC

V: TRBV25-1
size: medium-sized
J: TRBJ2-2
D: TRBD1
length: 17
CDR3: CASSDRGQIYPTGELFF
DNA: TGTGCCAGCAGTGACAGGGGGCAGATCTACCCCACCGGGGAGCTGTTTTTT

V: TRBV7-2
size: medium-sized
J: TRBJ2-7
D: TRBD2
length: 16
CDR3: CASSPRGSGSTDEQYF
DNA: TGTGCCAGCAGCCCCCGGGGTAGCGGGAGCACCGACGAGCAGTACTTC

V: TRBV9
size: large
J: TRBJ2-1
D: TRBD1
length: 15
CDR3: CASRSPGQGQNEQFF
DNA: TGTGCCAGCAGAAGCCCGGGACAGGGTCAGAATGAGCAGTTCTTC

V: TRBV5-4
size: few
J: TRBJ2-2
D: -
length: 13
CDR3: CASSLSDPGELFF
DNA: TGTGCCAGCAGCCTCTCGGACCCCGGGGAGCTGTTTTTT

V: TRBV20-1
size: medium-sized
J: TRBJ2-1
D: TRBD1
length: 13
CDR3: CSAPPTGKVEQFF
DNA: TGCAGTGCTCCCCCGACAGGGAAGGTTGAGCAGTTCTTC

V: TRBV12-3/TRBV12-4
size: large
J: TRBJ2-1
D: -
length: 12
CDR3: CASRSGALAKFF
DNA: TGTGCCAGCAGGTCCGGGGCCCTGGCGAAGTTCTTC

V: TRBV9
size: large
J: TRBJ2-3
D: -
length: 14
CDR3: CASSVGVSPDTQYF
DNA: TGTGCCAGCAGCGTAGGGGTGTCTCCAGATACGCAGTATTTT

V: TRBV28
size: medium-sized
J: TRBJ1-5
D: -
length: 13
CDR3: CASQRRGNQPQHF
DNA: TGTGCCAGCCAACGCCGCGGCAATCAGCCCCAGCATTTT

V: TRBV7-8
size: -
J: TRBJ2-5
D: TRBD1
length: 15
CDR3: CASSLLGGLGETQYF
DNA: TGTGCCAGCAGCTTATTAGGGGGCTTAGGAGAGACCCAGTACTTC

V: TRBV7-7
size: -
J: TRBJ2-1
D: -
length: 15
CDR3: CASSPDSDPYNEQFF
DNA: TGTGCTAGCAGCCCCGACTCTGATCCCTACAATGAGCAGTTCTTC

V: TRBV7-6
size: large
J: TRBJ2-1
D: -
length: 15
CDR3: CASSLGPSSYNEQFF
DNA: TGTGCCAGCAGCTTAGGACCCAGCTCCTACAATGAGCAGTTCTTC

V: TRBV7-2
size: -
J: TRBJ2-7
D: -
length: 13
CDR3: CASSGGITYEQYF
DNA: TGTGCCAGCAGCGGGGGGATCACCTACGAGCAGTACTTC

V: TRBV2
size: large
J: TRBJ1-1
D: -
length: 12
CDR3: CAILSGGTEAFF
DNA: TGTGCCATACTTTCAGGTGGGACTGAAGCTTTCTTT